This T cell receptor beta chain was sequenced for a study of T cell repertoires in cytomegalovirus infection. Study-wide background: Signatures in public TCR beta sequences pointed to both CMV infection and matching HLA type.

The study's findings and limits: HLA-C-restricted, CMV-specific TCR beta clonotypes were dominant ex vivo.

One entry per CDR3 protein, called by TCRdb with MiXCR from the reads. The repertoire holds 310,000 or so distinct CDR3 sequences, with 15% to 20% as singletons. This clonotype was detected a few times. Its antigen is not identified. The junction departs from the called germline gene at one end, perhaps through a read error. The length of the CDR3 is 14 residues. CDR1 is LNHDA, CDR2 SQIVND, per germline (reference sequence). Sequenced sample: PBMCs. This sequence originates from a human donor in good health (CMV status not recorded). Some clones in this sample may be carry-over from other donors' samples. This chain uses TRBV19 with TRBJ1-1; TRBD1 matches at 10 bases. The CDR3 DNA reads as TGTGCCAGTACAACCAGACAGGGGGCATCTGACGCTTTCTTT. Amino acid sequence: CASTTRQGASDAFF.